This TCR beta chain was retrieved from a study of blood T cells in healthy people across ages (dated by TCRdb to the mid-2010s). Describing the broader study: In model experiments, roughly one uniquely barcoded TCR beta cDNA molecule per two T cells was captured by template switching. Age-related changes in TCR beta repertoire diversity were measured in the study by deep sequencing normalized with unique cDNA molecular identifiers. The donors were split into four age groups: young (average about 16 years), middle-aged (nearly 40), aged (more than 60) and long-lived (more than 80). To avoid experimental bias, donors of different ages were spread randomly across the sequencing lanes. Using the same blood draw, the study looked at two additional independent replicas of 1 million unique cDNA reads for two donors, one aged 18 to 30 and the other aged 80 or older. Overall study results and their limits: Since profiling was done on bulk unsorted PBMCs, naive and antigen-experienced compartments could not be conclusively compared. Observed TCR beta diversity per million T cells fell roughly linearly with age, and a significant reduction was already apparent by age roughly 40. Donor CMV infection status was unknown, potentially confounding age-related changes in expanded clonotypes. The percentage of naive T cells measured by flow cytometry correlated strongly with observed TCR beta diversity. Estimates of total diversity based on one million sequenced T cells were regarded as lower bounds and as underestimates. Compared with the aged group, the long-lived group had more naive CD4+ T cells, fewer expanded clones and increased TCR diversity, a pattern suggesting age selection.

The library relied on 5' RACE. The run used an Illumina HiSeq 2500. A second PCR of roughly 7 to 11 cycles was performed with a sample-barcoded 5' primer and a J-beta primer mix. A template-switch 5' adaptor carrying 12 random nucleotides introduced a unique molecular identifier onto each TCR beta cDNA molecule. Each sample yielded at least 2.5 million CDR3-containing paired-end reads. First-strand cDNA synthesis was performed from all RNA using the Mint cDNA synthesis kit, with priming by a TRBC-specific oligonucleotide. All cDNA was treated with uracil-DNA glycosylase and then went through a first 18-cycle PCR with the universal primers M1SS and BC2_uni_R. The paper's data handling went like this. Each sample was normalized by randomly selecting 1 million high-quality reads, each carrying a distinct molecular identifier. Instead of being binned into consensus sequences, reads with shared molecular identifiers were discarded. MiTCR, set to a Q25 quality threshold and the strictest error-elimination algorithm, was used for CDR3 identification, clonotype clustering and error correction. Lower-bound total TCR beta diversity was estimated with a nonparametric unseen species model using Euler transformation. The public reads were reanalyzed by TCRdb: fastp trimming at Q25, MiXCR alignment, in-frame beta chains only. Under each unique CDR3 protein, matching rows form one entry showing the most common genes and DNA. What appears here as the V and J calls and clone size reflects TCRdb's work, not the paper's. The sample table holds 600,000 or so distinct CDR3 sequences, of which roughly 48% were seen once. The leading ten clones occupy around 24% of the sample.

The germline V gene (reference sequence) supplies CDR1 DFQATT and CDR2 SNEGSKA. V is trimmed back by 6 bases and J by 10 bases, and the junction contains 9 bases that no gene match accounts for. The CDR3 numbers 14 residues from cysteine through phenylalanine. The retained sequence is limited to the CDR3, 42 bases, with the frame set at the first base. The 40 or so donors, aged about 6 to 95 years, were systemically healthy Caucasian individuals from Russia. About 10 milliliters of peripheral blood were collected from each donor into EDTA-treated Vacutainer tubes. Ficoll-Paque density-gradient centrifugation was used to isolate PBMCs, with at least 6 million obtained per sample. Trizol reagent was used to extract total RNA from PBMCs, with at least 5 micrograms per sample. For every donor, flow cytometry on a PBMC aliquot measured the percentage of naive CD45RAhigh/CD27high T cells. For this clonotype: Its specific antigen is unknown. Base qualities are not recorded, but no much larger clone differs from it by a single base.

The sequence came from a man older than 75 in good health. Sequences were obtained from blood. This receptor chain uses TRBV20-1 and TRBJ2-1; 13 of the junction bases match TRBD2. The nucleotide sequence reads as follows: TGCAGTGCAGGACTAGCGGGAGTCGGTTACGAGCAGTTCTTC. This is translated as CSAGLAGVGYEQFF.